These 13 T cell receptor beta chains share one sample of origin, sequenced in a study of cytomegalovirus exposure and HLA in healthy donors. The PCR employed 60 Vbeta primers together with 13 Jbeta primers. TCRdb's copy holds only in-frame clones and misses some; the assay was immunoSEQ multiplex PCR. The table shows fewer than 180,000 clones, with about four fifths occurring only once. The specimen sequenced was PBMCs. These receptors came from a man aged 50 to 59 in good health and CMV-seropositive.

V is TRBV19 and J is TRBJ2-1; D ambiguous. V was shortened by 3 bases and J by 3 bases, with 6 bases between the two germline ends. Germline lookup yields CDR1 LNHDA and CDR2 SQIVND (reference sequence). The length of the CDR3 is 13 residues. CDR3: CASSISFYNEQFF. The DNA for the CDR3 is TGTGCCAGTAGTATTTCCTTCTACAATGAGCAGTTCTTC.

This clone was found a few times. The rearrangement uses TRBV6-1 and TRBJ2-7; possible D gene TRBD2, 5 bases. The V gene's germline CDR1 is MNHNS and CDR2 SASEGT. The CDR3 sequence is 15 residues long. Trimming stripped 1 base from V and 2 bases from J, with 12 bases between. The CDR3 sequence is CASSEVQEAAYEQYF. CDR3 DNA sequence: TGTGCCAGCAGTGAAGTGCAGGAGGCGGCCTACGAGCAGTACTTC.

This rearrangement joins TRBV18 to TRBJ2-3; D is unclear. The CDR3 is 13 residues long. Trimming removed 6 bases at V and 5 bases at J, with 12 bases between. Germline CDR1 is KGHSH and CDR2 is LQKENI. Here the CDR3 DNA reads TGTGCCAGCTCCCAGCGTCCCGGAGATACGCAGTATTTT. It is translated as CASSQRPGDTQYF.

The count of this clone is one. The rearrangement uses TRBV11-3 and TRBJ1-4; D unresolved. Between the trimmed V and J ends, which lost 7 bases and 2 bases, there was a span of 20 bases. The CDR3 length is 17 residues. The V gene's germline CDR1 is SGHNT and CDR2 YENEEA. DNA of the CDR3: TGTGCCAGCATCGAGGGTTGGCGTCTTAAGACTAATGAAAAACTGTTTTTT. It is translated as CASIEGWRLKTNEKLFF. Complete variable domain (other parts from reference TRBV11-3 and TRBJ1-4): EAGVVQSPRYKIIEKKQPVAFWCNPISGHNTLYWYLQNLGQGPELLIRYENEEAVDDSQLPKDRFSAERLKGVDSTLKIQPAELGDSAVYLCASIEGWRLKTNEKLFFGSGTQLSVL.

V usage is TRBV28 and J usage is TRBJ1-6; 7 nucleotides agree with TRBD1. The CDR3 totals 15 residues. Germline lookup yields CDR1 MDHEN and CDR2 SYDVKM. Losses at the gene ends were 6 bases for V and 8 bases for J; bases not matched to a gene: 10. Here the CDR3 DNA reads TGTGCCAGCAGACATAGACAGGGTACGGATTCACCCCTCCACTTT. Residues: CASRHRQGTDSPLHF.

The CDR3 protein is CASMSGGGPYNEQFF. CDR3 DNA sequence: TGTGCCAGCATGAGTGGGGGAGGGCCCTACAATGAGCAGTTCTTC. The J gene is TRBJ2-1, the V gene TRBV5-4, with TRBD2 matching 7 bases. Germline lookup yields CDR1 SGHNT and CDR2 YYREEE (reference sequence). V gave up 6 bases and J gave up 2 bases; unmatched junction bases: 8. The CDR3 length is 15 residues. Supplemented by reference TRBV5-4 and TRBJ2-1, the full variable domain reads ETGVTQSPTHLIKTRGQQVTLRCSSQSGHNTVSWYQQALGQGPQFIFQYYREEENGRGNFPPRFSGLQFPNYSSELNVNALELDDSALYLCASMSGGGPYNEQFFGPGTRLTVL.

This chain links TRBV30 with TRBJ2-5, with D possibly being TRBD1 (7 bases). Germline CDR1 and CDR2: GTSNPN and SVGIG (reference sequence). V shed 0 bases and J shed 4 bases, with 12 bases lying between them. CDR3 size: 14 residues. The CDR3 reads CAWSVLEGAETQYF. DNA for the CDR3: TGTGCCTGGAGTGTACTGGAGGGGGCAGAGACCCAGTACTTC.

In this sample, this clone turned up a few times. This sequence is one base from a far larger clone and is likely a read error. V usage is TRBV7-9 and J usage is TRBJ1-2, with D possibly being TRBD1 (5 bases). This CDR3 is built from 16 residues. Germline V CDR1 and CDR2: SEHNR, FQNEAQ (reference sequence). In DNA, the CDR3 is TGTTCCAGCAGCTTAGAGGCCCAGGGAGGGTACTATGGCTACACCTTC. This codes for CSSSLEAQGGYYGYTF. The whole variable domain, filled in from reference TRBV7-9 and TRBJ1-2, reads DTGVSQNPRHKITKRGQNVTFRCDPISEHNRLYWYRQTLGQGPEFLTYFQNEAQLEKSRLLSDRFSAERPKGSFSTLEIQRTEQGDSAMYLCSSSLEAQGGYYGYTFGSGTRLTVV.

Only a few counts were recorded for this clone. At one end the junction does not follow the germline gene, possibly because of a read error. The chain is built from TRBV27 and TRBJ2-5; TRBD2 aligns across 10 bases. The CDR3 runs 16 residues. Germline V gene lookup returns CDR1 MNHEY and CDR2 SMNVEV (reference sequence). The CDR3 loop is CACSEGLAALQETQYF. The CDR3 nucleotides read TGTGCCTGCAGTGAAGGACTAGCGGCGCTCCAAGAGACCCAGTACTTC.

The chain combines TRBV27 with TRBJ2-3; D perhaps matches TRBD1 (5 bases). The ends were cut back, 3 bases at V and 4 bases at J, with 14 bases in the middle. In germline, CDR1 is MNHEY, CDR2 SMNVEV (reference sequence). CDR3 length: 15 residues. The CDR3 here is CASSFSPRAPDTQYF. In DNA, the CDR3 is TGTGCCAGCAGTTTTTCCCCCAGGGCCCCAGATACGCAGTATTTT.

J is TRBJ2-3 and V is TRBV7-3; no clear D gene. CDR1 and CDR2 (germline): SGHTA, FQGTGA. The CDR3 is 14 residues long. V was trimmed by 2 bases and J by 0 bases, leaving 6 bases between them. The CDR3 DNA reads as TGTGCCAGCAGCTTATACGGTAGCACAGATACGCAGTATTTT. Its protein is CASSLYGSTDTQYF.

The chain has TRBV2 and TRBJ2-5; 7 nucleotides line up with TRBD1. CDR1 is SNHLY and CDR2 is FYNNEI in the germline V gene. The V gene end was trimmed by 2 bases and the J gene end by 3 bases; junction bases not matched to a gene: 12. CDR3 length equals 17 residues. As DNA, the CDR3 is TGTGCCAGCAGTGAAACAGGGGATTATTTTGGTAAAGAGACCCAGTACTTC. Its protein is CASSETGDYFGKETQYF. The complete variable domain, with remaining parts taken from reference TRBV2 and TRBJ2-5, reads EPEVTQTPSHQVTQMGQEVILRCVPISNHLYFYWYRQILGQKVEFLVSFYNNEISEKSEIFDDQFSVERPDGSNFTLKIRSTKLEDSAMYFCASSETGDYFGKETQYFGPGTRLLVL.

V is TRBV5-1 and J is TRBJ2-3; TRBD2 agrees at 8 bases. Unmatched junction bases numbered 3, after V lost 4 bases and J lost 2 bases. Germline V gene lookup returns CDR1 SGHRS and CDR2 YFSETQ. This CDR3 is 14 amino acids long. In DNA form, the CDR3 reads TGCGCCAGCAGCCCGGGACTAGACACAGATACGCAGTATTTT. Protein product: CASSPGLDTDTQYF.